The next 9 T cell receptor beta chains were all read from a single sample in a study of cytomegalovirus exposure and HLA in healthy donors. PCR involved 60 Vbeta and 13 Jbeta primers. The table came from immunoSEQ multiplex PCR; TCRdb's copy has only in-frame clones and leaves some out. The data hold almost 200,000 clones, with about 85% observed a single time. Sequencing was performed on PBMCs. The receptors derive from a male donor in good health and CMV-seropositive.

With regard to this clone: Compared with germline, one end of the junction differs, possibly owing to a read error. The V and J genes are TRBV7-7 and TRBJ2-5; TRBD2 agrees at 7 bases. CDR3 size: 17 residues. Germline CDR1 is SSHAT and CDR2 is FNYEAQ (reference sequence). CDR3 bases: TGTGCTAGCAGCTTAGTGCACCCCAGAGTGGGAGGGGAGACCCAGTACTTC. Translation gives CASSLVHPRVGGETQYF.

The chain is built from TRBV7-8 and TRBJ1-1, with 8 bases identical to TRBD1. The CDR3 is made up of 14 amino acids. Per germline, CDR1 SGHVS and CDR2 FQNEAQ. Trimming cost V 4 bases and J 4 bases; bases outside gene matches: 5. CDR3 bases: TGTGCCAGCAGCTCCAGCACAGGGGGCACTGAAGCTTTCTTT. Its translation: CASSSSTGGTEAFF.

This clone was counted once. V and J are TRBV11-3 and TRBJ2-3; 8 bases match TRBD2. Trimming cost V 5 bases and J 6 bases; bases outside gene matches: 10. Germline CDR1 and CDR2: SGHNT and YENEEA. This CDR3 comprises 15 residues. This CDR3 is CASSRSGGGMDTQYF. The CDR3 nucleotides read TGTGCCAGCAGCCGCTCGGGAGGGGGGATGGATACGCAGTATTTT. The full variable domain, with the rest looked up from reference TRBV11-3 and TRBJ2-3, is EAGVVQSPRYKIIEKKQPVAFWCNPISGHNTLYWYLQNLGQGPELLIRYENEEAVDDSQLPKDRFSAERLKGVDSTLKIQPAELGDSAVYLCASSRSGGGMDTQYFGPGTRLTVL.

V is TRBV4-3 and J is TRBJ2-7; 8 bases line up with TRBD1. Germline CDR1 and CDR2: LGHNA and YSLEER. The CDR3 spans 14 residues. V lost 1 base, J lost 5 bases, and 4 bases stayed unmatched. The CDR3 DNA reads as TGCGCCAGCAGCCAAGGACAGGGGCTCGACGAGCAGTACTTC. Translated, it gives CASSQGQGLDEQYF.

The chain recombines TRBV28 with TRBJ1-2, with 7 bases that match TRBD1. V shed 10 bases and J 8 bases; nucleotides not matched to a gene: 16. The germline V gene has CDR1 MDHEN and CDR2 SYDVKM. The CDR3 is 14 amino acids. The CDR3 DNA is TGTGCCATGAGAAGAGGGGGCCGCGATCACGGCTACACCTTC. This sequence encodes CAMRRGGRDHGYTF.

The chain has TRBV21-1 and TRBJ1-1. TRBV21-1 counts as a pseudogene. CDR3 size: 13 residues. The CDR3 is CASSKEGRTEAFF. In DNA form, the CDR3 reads TGTGCCAGCAGCAAGGAGGGACGGACTGAAGCTTTCTTT.

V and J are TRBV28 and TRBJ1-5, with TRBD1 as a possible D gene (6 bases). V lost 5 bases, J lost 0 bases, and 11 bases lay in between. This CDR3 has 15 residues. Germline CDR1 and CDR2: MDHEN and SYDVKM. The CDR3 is CASSTDRYSNQPQHF. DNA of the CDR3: TGTGCCAGCAGTACCGACAGGTATAGCAATCAGCCCCAGCATTTT.

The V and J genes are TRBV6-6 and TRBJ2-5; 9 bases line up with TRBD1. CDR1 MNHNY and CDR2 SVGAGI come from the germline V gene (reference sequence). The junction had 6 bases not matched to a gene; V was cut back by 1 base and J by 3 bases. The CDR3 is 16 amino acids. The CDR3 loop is CASSYLYRGREETQYF. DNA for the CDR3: TGTGCCAGCAGTTACTTATACAGGGGGCGCGAAGAGACCCAGTACTTC.

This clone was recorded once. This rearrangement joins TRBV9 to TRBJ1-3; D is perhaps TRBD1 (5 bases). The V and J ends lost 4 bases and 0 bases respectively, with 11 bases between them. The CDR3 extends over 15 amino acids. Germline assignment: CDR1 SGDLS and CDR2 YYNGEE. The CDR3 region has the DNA TGTGCCAGCAGCCCTCTGGGGGGCTCTGGAAACACCATATATTTT. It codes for CASSPLGGSGNTIYF. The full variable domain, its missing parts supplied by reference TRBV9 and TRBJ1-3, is DSGVTQTPKHLITATGQRVTLRCSPRSGDLSVYWYQQSLDQGLQFLIQYYNGEERAKGNILERFSAQQFPDLHSELNLSSLELGDSALYFCASSPLGGSGNTIYFGEGSWLTVV.